This TCR beta chain was obtained from a study of shared clonotypes between healthy human individuals. Profiling relied on immunoSEQ multiplex PCR, and the TCRdb table lists in-frame clones only, not all of them. Among almost 750,000 clones listed, over 60% were seen once. Unmatched junction bases numbered 6, after V lost 5 bases and J lost 4 bases. CDR1 is MDHEN, CDR2 SYDVKM, per germline. This CDR3 has 15 residues. CD45RA-negative memory and CD45RA+ naive subsets were split from the CD4+ cells. V and J are TRBV28 and TRBJ2-1; 9 bases agree with TRBD2. Specimen: memory CD4+ T cells sorted from blood. Subset described: CD45RA-negative fraction. This TCR was recovered from a woman aged 25 to 45 in good health. The DNA of the CDR3 is TGTGCCAGCAGTCACGGACTAGCGTCTTACAATGAGCAGTTCTTC. Its translation: CASSHGLASYNEQFF.